The 26 T cell receptor beta chains presented below share a single source sample, sequenced in a study of blood T cells in healthy people across ages (dated by TCRdb to 2015 to 2017). Libraries were built with 5' RACE. The instrument given in TCRdb is Illumina HiSeq 2500. The second PCR ran for about 6 to 12 cycles and used a J-beta primer mix along with a sample-barcoded 5' primer. In TCRdb, the public reads were trimmed at Q25 with fastp and aligned with MiXCR, with productive beta chains retained. Each entry is one CDR3 protein sequence, shown with its most common DNA and genes. For this sample the table gives about a million distinct CDR3 sequences, of which around two fifths were detected only once. The ten largest make up less than 15% of the sample. Sequencing was performed on blood. The source of these receptors is a man aged 18-30 years in good health.

The chain joins TRBV7-9 to TRBJ1-2; no firm D call. The germline V and J ends were trimmed by 5 bases and 2 bases, with 18 bases remaining between them. Germline V gene lookup returns CDR1 SEHNR and CDR2 FQNEAQ (reference sequence). The CDR3 is made up of 16 amino acids. In DNA form, the CDR3 reads TGTGCCAGCAGCCACCTGTGGGCCAGAGCAAACTATGGCTACACCTTC. This encodes CASSHLWARANYGYTF.

V gene TRBV30 combines with J gene TRBJ2-5; no definite D call. Looked up from germline, CDR1 is GTSNPN and CDR2 is SVGIG (reference sequence). CDR3 length: 13 amino acids. Trimming stripped 3 bases from V and 1 base from J, with 9 bases between. The CDR3: CAWSEAVQETQYF. The CDR3 DNA is TGTGCCTGGAGCGAGGCAGTCCAAGAGACCCAGTACTTC. Complete variable domain (other parts from reference TRBV30 and TRBJ2-5): SQTIHQWPATLVQPVGSPLSLECTVEGTSNPNLYWYRQAAGRGLQLLFYSVGIGQISSEVPQNLSASRPQDRQFILSSKKLLLSDSGFYLCAWSEAVQETQYFGPGTRLLVL.

This sequence joins TRBV20-1 and TRBJ1-2; TRBD1 is a possible D gene (6 bases). Trimming cost V 1 base and J 3 bases, with 15 bases left between them. The CDR3 sequence is 15 residues long. CDR1 is DFQATT, CDR2 SNEGSKA, per germline (reference sequence). CDR3 sequence (DNA): TGCAGTGCTAGAGCCCGGAGGGGGAAATACTATGGCTACACCTTC. Translated: CSARARRGKYYGYTF.

This clonotype was recorded a few times. One end of the junction varies from germline; a read error may be responsible. J is TRBJ1-2 and V is TRBV20-1; no clear D. Looked up from germline, CDR1 is DFQATT and CDR2 is SNEGSKA (reference sequence). The CDR3 has 14 residues. This chain's CDR3 is CSAREHGRPYGHTF. DNA of the CDR3: TGCAGTGCTAGAGAACACGGACGACCTTATGGCCACACCTTC.

The chain couples TRBV7-8 to TRBJ2-1, with 13 bases that match TRBD2. The V gene's germline CDR1 is SGHVS and CDR2 FQNEAQ. The V segment lost 2 bases and the J segment 2 bases; nucleotides outside the gene matches: 9. CDR3 length: 19 residues. CDR3 amino acids: CASSLLGTSGDGAYNEQFF. Here the CDR3 DNA reads TGTGCCAGCAGCTTACTCGGGACTAGCGGGGATGGAGCCTACAATGAGCAGTTCTTC.

The chain is built from TRBV20-1 and TRBJ1-4, with no clear D. Germline values: CDR1 DFQATT, CDR2 SNEGSKA (reference sequence). The CDR3 loop spans 14 amino acids. Between the trimmed V and J ends, which lost 4 bases and 1 base, there was a span of 10 bases. CDR3: CSAKSAGTNEKLFF. CDR3 in DNA: TGCAGTGCTAAGAGCGCGGGAACTAATGAAAAACTGTTTTTT.

This clonotype came up a few times. The chain couples TRBV6-4 to TRBJ1-5; D not resolved. V gave up 0 bases and J gave up 7 bases, with 13 bases separating them. Looked up from germline, CDR1 is MRHNA and CDR2 is SNTAGT. CDR3 length: 15 residues. CDR3 coding DNA: TGTGCCAGCAGTGACTCCTTACGCGAGAGGCAGCCCCAGCATTTT. Amino acids: CASSDSLRERQPQHF.

CDR3 region: CASSESNSNQPQHF. The CDR3 DNA follows: TGTGCCAGCAGCGAGTCCAATAGCAATCAGCCCCAGCATTTT. The rearrangement uses TRBV9 and TRBJ1-5; D not certain. The germline V gene has CDR1 SGDLS and CDR2 YYNGEE. The CDR3 is made up of 14 amino acids. The V gene lost 3 bases and the J gene lost 0 bases, with 7 bases spanning the gap.

The chain is built from TRBV20-1 and TRBJ1-4, with TRBD1 matching 8 bases. Trimming cost V 5 bases and J 6 bases; bases outside gene matches: 8. Germline loops: CDR1 DFQATT, CDR2 SNEGSKA (reference sequence). CDR3 length equals 14 residues. The CDR3 is CSAGKTGGDEKLFF. CDR3 nucleotides: TGCAGTGCTGGAAAAACAGGGGGAGATGAAAAACTGTTTTTT.

This chain joins TRBV7-9 and TRBJ1-1; D not resolved. The V gene lost 5 bases and the J gene lost 1 base, with 11 bases spanning the gap. There are 14 residues in the CDR3. Germline-derived CDR1 and CDR2 are SEHNR and FQNEAQ (reference sequence). CDR3: CASSPGNGNTEAFF. In DNA, the CDR3 is TGTGCCAGCAGCCCCGGGAACGGGAACACTGAAGCTTTCTTT.

This CDR3 reads CASSRLLPPRGPVFF. In DNA form, the CDR3 reads TGCGCCAGCAGCCGCCTACTTCCCCCCAGGGGCCCGGTGTTTTTT. The V and J genes are TRBV4-1 and TRBJ2-2, with TRBD1 as a possible D gene (6 bases). Trimming shortened V by 4 bases and J by 15 bases, and 24 bases separated the two germline ends. In germline, CDR1 is MGHRA, CDR2 YSYEKL. This CDR3 has 15 residues.

The chain uses TRBV9 and TRBJ2-1; a possible D gene is TRBD1 (5 bases). This CDR3 comprises 15 residues. Germline values: CDR1 SGDLS, CDR2 YYNGEE. V was shortened by 2 bases and J by 4 bases, with 13 bases between the two germline ends. For the CDR3, the DNA is TGTGCCAGCAGCGTCACCCCCAGGGCGTACAATGAGCAGTTCTTC. Translation: CASSVTPRAYNEQFF.

This clonotype was observed a handful of times. The V and J genes are TRBV5-1 and TRBJ2-1; possibly TRBD1 or TRBD2 for D (5 bases each). V lost 6 bases and J 3 bases, leaving 19 bases between the germline ends. The CDR3 contains 16 residues. Germline CDR1 reads SGHRS; CDR2 reads YFSETQ. The DNA of the CDR3 is TGCGCCAGCACCCCTTACGAGGGACCCGACTACAATGAGCAGTTCTTC. Residues: CASTPYEGPDYNEQFF. Full variable domain (missing parts from reference TRBV5-1 and TRBJ2-1): KAGVTQTPRYLIKTRGQQVTLSCSPISGHRSVSWYQQTPGQGLQFLFEYFSETQRNKGNFPGRFSGRQFSNSRSEMNVSTLELGDSALYLCASTPYEGPDYNEQFFGPGTRLTVL.

Many counts were recorded for this clonotype. The V and J genes are TRBV2 and TRBJ1-2, with D uncertain. V was shortened by 0 bases and J by 2 bases, with 7 bases between the two germline ends. CDR3 length equals 14 residues. Per germline, CDR1 SNHLY and CDR2 FYNNEI. The CDR3 here is CASSEAGANYGYTF. In DNA form, the CDR3 reads TGTGCCAGCAGTGAAGCCGGCGCCAACTATGGCTACACCTTC.

This chain uses TRBV27 with TRBJ2-3, with 9 bases identical to TRBD2. The germline gives CDR1 MNHEY, CDR2 SMNVEV (reference sequence). Losses at the gene ends were 2 bases for V and 2 bases for J; bases not matched to a gene: 2. CDR3 length: 15 amino acids. The DNA of the CDR3 is TGTGCCAGCAGTTTAAGACTAGCGGACACAGATACGCAGTATTTT. This gives the protein CASSLRLADTDTQYF.

V is TRBV29-1 and J is TRBJ1-1; a possible D gene is TRBD1 (6 bases). Trimming removed 0 bases from V and 13 bases from J, with 18 bases in between. This CDR3 contains 13 residues. CDR1 is SQVTM and CDR2 is ANQGSEA in the germline V gene. CDR3 in amino acids: CSVEDWRAGDGFF. The CDR3 DNA reads TGCAGCGTTGAAGATTGGAGGGCAGGGGACGGTTTCTTT.

This clonotype has a handful of counts. The V and J genes are TRBV20-1 and TRBJ2-7; TRBD2 matches 9 bases. Per the germline V gene, CDR1 is DFQATT and CDR2 is SNEGSKA (reference sequence). V lost 6 bases to trimming and J lost 0 bases; unmatched junction nucleotides: 6. The CDR3 is 14 residues long. CDR3 loop: CSAPTSGPSYEQYF. The CDR3 DNA sequence: TGCAGTGCCCCGACTAGCGGCCCCTCCTACGAGCAGTACTTC.

V gene TRBV5-6 combines with J gene TRBJ2-1, with 7 bases lining up with TRBD2. The last part of the DNA fits TRBJ2-7 better; the J call may be wrong. Germline values: CDR1 SGHDT, CDR2 YYEEEE. The CDR3 is 16 residues long. For the CDR3, the DNA is TGTGCCAGCAGCTTGGTGGCGGGAGTGGTCTACAATGAGCAGTACTTC. This codes for CASSLVAGVVYNEQYF.

The chain couples TRBV6-5 to TRBJ1-1; 9 bases line up with TRBD1. J was trimmed by 1 base and V by 6 bases; bases with no gene match: 3. CDR3 length: 14 amino acids. Per germline, CDR1 MNHEY and CDR2 SVGAGI. In nucleotides, the CDR3 is TGTGCCAGCAGGGAGGACAGGGGGAACACTGAAGCTTTCTTT. Translation gives CASREDRGNTEAFF.

This rearrangement joins TRBV11-2 to TRBJ2-1; D tentatively reads TRBD1 or TRBD2 (5 bases each). The length of the CDR3 is 14 residues. V lost 5 bases and J 7 bases, leaving 15 bases between the germline ends. CDR1 SGHAT and CDR2 FQNNGV come from the germline V gene. CDR3 residues: CASSPGPGRNEQFF. The CDR3 nucleotides are TGTGCCAGCAGCCCTGGACCGGGACGAAATGAGCAGTTCTTC.

The V call is TRBV12-3 or TRBV12-4, the J call TRBJ2-7; 8 bases are shared with TRBD2. Trimming cost V 2 bases and J 7 bases; bases outside gene matches: 10. This CDR3 has 15 residues. CDR3 nucleotide sequence: TGTGCCAGCAGTTTAAGACTAGCGACCTACAATGAGCAGTACTTC. This sequence encodes CASSLRLATYNEQYF.

This clonotype was detected a few times. This sequence joins TRBV4-2 and TRBJ1-1, with 8 bases identical to TRBD1. V lost 0 bases to trimming and J lost 7 bases; unmatched junction nucleotides: 7. The germline CDR1 and CDR2 sequences are LGHNA and YNFKEQ. CDR3 length: 15 residues. In DNA form, the CDR3 reads TGTGCCAGCAGCCAAGAGGGACAGGCACGTGGTGAAGCTTTCTTT. This translates into CASSQEGQARGEAFF.

This clonotype has a count of ten or more. The chain employs TRBV6-5 and TRBJ2-1; 8 bases are shared with TRBD1. This CDR3 is 15 amino acids long. Trimming at V came to 0 bases and at J to 8 bases, leaving 6 bases not matched to a gene. The V gene's germline CDR1 is MNHEY and CDR2 SVGAGI. The CDR3 region is CASSYSGDRFYEQFF. The CDR3 bases are TGTGCCAGCAGTTACTCGGGGGACAGGTTCTATGAGCAGTTCTTC.

The sample holds many counts of this clonotype. This chain joins TRBV7-9 and TRBJ1-1; TRBD1 aligns across 7 bases. CDR1 is SEHNR, CDR2 FQNEAQ, per germline (reference sequence). With V trimmed by 3 bases and J by 5 bases, 9 bases remained unmatched. The CDR3 extends over 15 amino acids. The CDR3 reads CASSLGQSPGTEAFF. In DNA, the CDR3 is TGTGCCAGCAGCTTGGGACAGAGTCCGGGAACTGAAGCTTTCTTT.

The V gene is TRBV20-1, the J gene TRBJ2-1; 13 nucleotides agree with TRBD2. Judging by the DNA end, TRBJ2-7 fits better; the J call may be wrong. Germline V gene lookup returns CDR1 DFQATT and CDR2 SNEGSKA (reference sequence). The CDR3 runs 15 residues. CDR3 bases: TGCAGTGCTACGGGACTAGCGGGGACCTACAATGAGCAGTACTTC. Translated, it gives CSATGLAGTYNEQYF.

The gene calls are TRBV29-1 and TRBJ2-7; 11 positions agree with TRBD1. The trim removed 6 bases at V and 4 bases at J, leaving 11 bases unmatched. Germline V gene sequence: CDR1 SQVTM, CDR2 ANQGSEA. This CDR3 has 15 amino acids. Here the CDR3 reads CSVRSGTGGFYEQYF. Written as DNA, the CDR3 is TGCAGCGTCAGGAGTGGGACAGGGGGTTTTTACGAGCAGTACTTC.